The T cell receptor beta chain described here comes from a study of blood T cell repertoires in COVID-19 (dated by TCRdb to about 2020). With respect to the entire study: The collaborator samples originated in the United States, Italy and Spain and spanned the acute and convalescent phases of COVID-19. Subjects who had been exposed to COVID-19, were actively infected with it, or had recovered from it provided the deeply sampled blood TCRbeta repertoires that made up the dataset. Samples came from the ongoing ImmuneRACE study (first 160 participants) plus 1,254 subjects from 6 global collaborators. The repertoires were released in a freely available public database meant as a resource for research on the immune response to SARS-CoV-2. Where available, HLA class I and class II types were taken from metadata supplied by the sample provider and were not determined by assay-based typing. A de-identified subject ID, COVID-19 status, age in years and sex were almost always included in the sample metadata. The prospective study material was composed of cDNA or gDNA derived from T cells, B-cell-depleted T cells, or PBMCs.

From a lookup of the germline V gene, CDR1 and CDR2 are KGHSH and LQKENI. Trimming accounts for 3 bases at V and 4 bases at J, while the number of junction bases matched to no gene is 5. Inclusive of the bounding cysteine and phenylalanine, the CDR3 is 14 residues long. CDR3 DNA is the only sequence kept; it has 42 bases, read in frame from the first base. In the case of this clone: Its antigen remains unidentified. Base quality data are lacking; no much larger clone is found one base away.

Overall results and qualifications from the work: How much clinical and demographic metadata was included differed by source and by participant, and the metadata was provided uncurated.

Collaborating institutions collected whole blood in K2EDTA tubes following their own protocols. For TCRbeta analysis, collaborators shipped samples in one of three forms: frozen whole blood, isolated PBMCs, or DNA extracted from either of those sample types. TCRbeta CDR3 regions were amplified from genomic DNA using the immunoSEQ Assay, a bias-controlled multiplex PCR. Under the source paper's analysis protocol: Within the assay, amplification of reference gene primers was used to estimate how many nucleated cells each sample contained. To quantify the absolute abundance of each unique TCRbeta CDR3 rearrangement, sequence reads were collapsed and filtered. For each sample, productive Simpson clonality was calculated as the square root of Simpson's diversity index over productive rearrangements. Here the immuneACCESS table is served through TCRdb, limited to in-frame sequences with V and J called. Missing clones are a known gap in these copies; in checked studies unresolved V genes cover under half, and the rest lacks a known reason. V, J and clone size were drawn from that table, and D and trimming were deduced from the DNA. The sample includes 150,000 to 200,000 clones, with around four fifths observed a single time. Of the sample, approximately 2.8% falls within the top ten clones.

Sequencing used peripheral blood. This sequence uses TRBV18 and TRBJ1-1, and 7 junctional nucleotides match TRBD1. This TCR was recovered from a man between 65 and 79 years old with acute or convalescent COVID-19. The DNA reads TGTGCCAGCTCACCTAGACAGGGTGCCACTGAAGCTTTCTTT. Its amino acids are CASSPRQGATEAFF.